This TCR beta chain originates from a study of Ad26.COV2.S vaccination and SARS-CoV-2 variants. Looking at the study overall: Participant was drawn from the COV1001 Ad26.COV2.S trial arm.

Turning to this clone: Its matching antigen is unknown.

V was shortened by 3 bases and J by 3 bases, with 4 bases between the two germline ends. The CDR3 runs 11 residues. Germline CDR1 reads SGHDT; CDR2 reads YYEEEE. Treatment denoted: some 20 received Ad26.COV2.S at low or high dose, single or two shots; about 5 received placebo; per-sample allocation not given. Sampling happened 63 days after the first vaccine or placebo injection. Boston provided a donor who was an adult aged 18-55 years. Built on an Ad26 vector, the vaccine expressed Wuhan-strain SARS-CoV-2 spike. Libraries were prepared by immunoSEQ multiplex PCR; TCRdb keeps only in-frame clonotypes and omits some of them. The sample lists some 270,000 clones, roughly nine tenths seen once, with about 2.7% in the top ten. Whole-study findings and limits: Individuals receiving vaccine had higher spike-specific TCR breadth than placebo recipients did.

The specimen was peripheral blood, collected in a trial of Ad26.COV2.S vaccine versus placebo. The rearrangement joins TRBV5-6 to TRBJ2-7, with D uncertain. This TCR derives from a person between 18 and 60 years old who received the Ad26.COV2.S COVID-19 vaccine or a placebo. CDR3 DNA: TGTGCCAGCAGCTCGGTCTACGAGCAGTACTTC. Translated: CASSSVYEQYF.